The clone carrying this T cell receptor (beta chain) was observed a few times. Its antigen is unidentified. The sample belongs to a study of T cells after yellow fever vaccination. Study context: Low-cell-number fractions underwent preparation using SMART-Seq v4 Ultra Low Input.

Deletions cut 5 bases from V and 0 bases from J, with 6 bases between. Germline V gene data show CDR1 as SGHTA and CDR2 as FQGNSA. This CDR3 has 13 residues. Regarding the study as a whole: In FACS-sorted repertoires, abundant clonotypes from the bulk population could appear as contaminants. Weaker in magnitude, the secondary response showed a faster peak on day 5 versus 15.

Template switching with 5'RACE generated the TCR cDNA and added a universal primer site and UMIs. TCRdb reprocessed the 5' RACE reads via MiXCR and lists one record per CDR3 protein. The sample shows around 360,000 distinct CDR3 sequences, around 10% of them seen only once. The clonotype comes from a man between 18 and 35 years old who received the YFV17D yellow fever vaccine. The V and J genes are TRBV7-2 and TRBJ2-3; D remains ambiguous. Sequencing was performed on PBMCs, taken on the day of the first yellow fever vaccination. The CDR3 DNA reads TGTGCCAGCAGCGCGGCTAGCACAGATACGCAGTATTTT. It translates to CASSAASTDTQYF.